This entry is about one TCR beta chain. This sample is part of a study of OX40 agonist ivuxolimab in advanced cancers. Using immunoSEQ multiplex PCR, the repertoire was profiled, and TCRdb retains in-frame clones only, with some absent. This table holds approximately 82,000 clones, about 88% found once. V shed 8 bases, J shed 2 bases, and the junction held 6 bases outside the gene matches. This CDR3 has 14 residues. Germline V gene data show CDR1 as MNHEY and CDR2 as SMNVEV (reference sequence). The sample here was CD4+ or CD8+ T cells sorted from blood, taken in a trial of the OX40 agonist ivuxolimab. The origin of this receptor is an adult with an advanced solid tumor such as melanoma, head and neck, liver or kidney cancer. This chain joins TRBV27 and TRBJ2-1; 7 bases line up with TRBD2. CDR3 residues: CASFGLDTYNEQFF. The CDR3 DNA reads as TGTGCCAGCTTCGGACTAGATACCTACAATGAGCAGTTCTTC.